The next 8 T cell receptor beta chains were all read from a single sample in a study of cytomegalovirus exposure and HLA in healthy donors. PCR amplification relied on 60 Vbeta primers (plus 13 Jbeta primers). Clones were sequenced by immunoSEQ multiplex PCR, and TCRdb holds only the in-frame ones, with some missing. The table records about 170,000 clones, 75% to 80% of them present only once. Sequencing was done on a sample of PBMCs. The receptors were gathered from a man in his forties in good health and CMV-seropositive.

The chain combines TRBV5-1 with TRBJ2-7; TRBD1 matches 9 bases. Germline trimming cut 0 bases from V and 9 bases from J; bases unmatched to any gene: 13. CDR1 and CDR2 (germline): SGHRS, YFSETQ. The CDR3 spans 16 residues. As DNA, the CDR3 is TGCGCCAGCAGCTTGGCCTCGGGGGACAGGGCGCGTGGGCAGTACTTC. It specifies CASSLASGDRARGQYF. Drawing the rest from reference TRBV5-1 and TRBJ2-7, the complete variable domain is KAGVTQTPRYLIKTRGQQVTLSCSPISGHRSVSWYQQTPGQGLQFLFEYFSETQRNKGNFPGRFSGRQFSNSRSEMNVSTLELGDSALYLCASSLASGDRARGQYFGPGTRLTVT.

As regards this clone: The germline gene is not matched at one end of the junction; a read error may be the cause. The chain combines TRBV5-1 with TRBJ2-6; 8 nucleotides line up with TRBD2. The CDR3 covers 18 residues. Germline CDR1 and CDR2: SGHRS and YFSETQ. The CDR3 DNA is TGCGCCAGCAGCTTGGGGCTAGCGGGCCTCTCTGGGGCCAACGGCCTGACTTTC. Translating it yields CASSLGLAGLSGANGLTF. Drawing the rest from reference TRBV5-1 and TRBJ2-6, the complete variable domain is KAGVTQTPRYLIKTRGQQVTLSCSPISGHRSVSWYQQTPGQGLQFLFEYFSETQRNKGNFPGRFSGRQFSNSRSEMNVSTLELGDSALYLCASSLGLAGLSGANGLTFGAGSRLTVL.

This chain links TRBV28 with TRBJ2-1; no reliable D call. Germline V lookup: CDR1 MDHEN, CDR2 SYDVKM. This CDR3 contains 11 residues. Deletions cut 10 bases from V and 4 bases from J, with 8 bases between. The CDR3 spells CATRRYNEQFF. CDR3 DNA: TGTGCCACCAGGCGGTACAATGAGCAGTTCTTC.

The CDR3 here is CASSLVAGRYNEQFF. The CDR3 bases are TGTGCCAGCAGCTTAGTCGCGGGGAGATACAATGAGCAGTTCTTC. The rearrangement uses TRBV7-9 and TRBJ2-1, with a tentative D call TRBD2 (6 bases). Germline V lookup: CDR1 SEHNR, CDR2 FQNEAQ (reference sequence). The V end lost 1 base, the J end lost 4 bases, and 11 bases lay between the germline ends. This CDR3 region has 15 residues.

V gene TRBV11-3 combines with J gene TRBJ2-2; D unresolved. From germline, CDR1 is SGHNT and CDR2 YENEEA. The V and J ends lost 4 bases and 2 bases respectively, with 8 bases between them. The CDR3 spans 14 residues. CDR3 region: CASSSGLNTGELFF. CDR3 coding DNA: TGTGCCAGCAGCTCTGGGCTTAACACCGGGGAGCTGTTTTTT. Full variable domain (missing parts from reference TRBV11-3 and TRBJ2-2): EAGVVQSPRYKIIEKKQPVAFWCNPISGHNTLYWYLQNLGQGPELLIRYENEEAVDDSQLPKDRFSAERLKGVDSTLKIQPAELGDSAVYLCASSSGLNTGELFFGEGSRLTVL.

V usage is TRBV9 and J usage is TRBJ2-6; possible D gene TRBD2, 5 bases. Trimming took 3 bases from V and 1 from J, leaving 8 bases between them. From germline, CDR1 is SGDLS and CDR2 YYNGEE. This CDR3 spans 15 amino acids. The CDR3 here is CASSASGSGANVLTF. The CDR3 DNA is TGTGCCAGCAGCGCGTCGGGATCTGGGGCCAACGTCCTGACTTTC.

The chain carries TRBV5-1 and TRBJ2-7; D ambiguous. The CDR3 consists of 14 residues. Deletions cut 0 bases from V and 2 bases from J, with 9 bases between. Germline V gene sequence: CDR1 SGHRS, CDR2 YFSETQ. The CDR3 reads CASSLDSTTYEQYF. Here the CDR3 DNA reads TGCGCCAGCAGCTTGGACAGCACGACCTACGAGCAGTACTTC.

The gene calls are TRBV11-2 and TRBJ2-1; 13 positions agree with TRBD2. The CDR3 has 14 amino acids. Germline V gene data show CDR1 as SGHAT and CDR2 as FQNNGV. The junction had 4 bases not matched to a gene; V was cut back by 5 bases and J by 9 bases. CDR3 nucleotides: TGTGCCAGCAGCCCACGGACTAGCGGGGGTGAGCAGTTCTTC. It encodes CASSPRTSGGEQFF. The whole variable domain, remainder taken from reference TRBV11-2 and TRBJ2-1, is EAGVAQSPRYKIIEKRQSVAFWCNPISGHATLYWYQQILGQGPKLLIQFQNNGVVDDSQLPKDRFSAERLKGVDSTLKIQPAKLEDSAVYLCASSPRTSGGEQFFGPGTRLTVL.